This T cell receptor (beta chain) is from a study of T cell responses to AZD1222 COVID-19 vaccine. Profiling relied on immunoSEQ multiplex PCR, and the TCRdb table lists in-frame clones only, not all of them. This sample yields some 150,000 clones, of which around 89% are seen a single time; 4% to 4.5% belongs to the top ten. Notes on the study in general: Vaccine-related CD4 TCRs covered spike, predominating at 160-218 and 743-854.

In the case of this clone: The target antigen is unknown. At one end, the junction sequence differs from germline, possibly due to a read error.

Pooled in the analysis were second doses at about 4 or about 12 weeks. CDR1 and CDR2 (germline): SGDLS, YYNGEE. This CDR3 is built from 8 residues. This TCR was sampled from an adult who received the AZD1222 COVID-19 vaccine. This chain joins TRBV9 and TRBJ1-2, with a tentative D call TRBD1 (5 bases). Sequencing was performed on peripheral blood, taken 28 days after the second AZD1222 dose. The CDR3 region has the DNA TGTGCCAGCAGCCGGGGACGCTTC. Translation gives CASSRGRF.